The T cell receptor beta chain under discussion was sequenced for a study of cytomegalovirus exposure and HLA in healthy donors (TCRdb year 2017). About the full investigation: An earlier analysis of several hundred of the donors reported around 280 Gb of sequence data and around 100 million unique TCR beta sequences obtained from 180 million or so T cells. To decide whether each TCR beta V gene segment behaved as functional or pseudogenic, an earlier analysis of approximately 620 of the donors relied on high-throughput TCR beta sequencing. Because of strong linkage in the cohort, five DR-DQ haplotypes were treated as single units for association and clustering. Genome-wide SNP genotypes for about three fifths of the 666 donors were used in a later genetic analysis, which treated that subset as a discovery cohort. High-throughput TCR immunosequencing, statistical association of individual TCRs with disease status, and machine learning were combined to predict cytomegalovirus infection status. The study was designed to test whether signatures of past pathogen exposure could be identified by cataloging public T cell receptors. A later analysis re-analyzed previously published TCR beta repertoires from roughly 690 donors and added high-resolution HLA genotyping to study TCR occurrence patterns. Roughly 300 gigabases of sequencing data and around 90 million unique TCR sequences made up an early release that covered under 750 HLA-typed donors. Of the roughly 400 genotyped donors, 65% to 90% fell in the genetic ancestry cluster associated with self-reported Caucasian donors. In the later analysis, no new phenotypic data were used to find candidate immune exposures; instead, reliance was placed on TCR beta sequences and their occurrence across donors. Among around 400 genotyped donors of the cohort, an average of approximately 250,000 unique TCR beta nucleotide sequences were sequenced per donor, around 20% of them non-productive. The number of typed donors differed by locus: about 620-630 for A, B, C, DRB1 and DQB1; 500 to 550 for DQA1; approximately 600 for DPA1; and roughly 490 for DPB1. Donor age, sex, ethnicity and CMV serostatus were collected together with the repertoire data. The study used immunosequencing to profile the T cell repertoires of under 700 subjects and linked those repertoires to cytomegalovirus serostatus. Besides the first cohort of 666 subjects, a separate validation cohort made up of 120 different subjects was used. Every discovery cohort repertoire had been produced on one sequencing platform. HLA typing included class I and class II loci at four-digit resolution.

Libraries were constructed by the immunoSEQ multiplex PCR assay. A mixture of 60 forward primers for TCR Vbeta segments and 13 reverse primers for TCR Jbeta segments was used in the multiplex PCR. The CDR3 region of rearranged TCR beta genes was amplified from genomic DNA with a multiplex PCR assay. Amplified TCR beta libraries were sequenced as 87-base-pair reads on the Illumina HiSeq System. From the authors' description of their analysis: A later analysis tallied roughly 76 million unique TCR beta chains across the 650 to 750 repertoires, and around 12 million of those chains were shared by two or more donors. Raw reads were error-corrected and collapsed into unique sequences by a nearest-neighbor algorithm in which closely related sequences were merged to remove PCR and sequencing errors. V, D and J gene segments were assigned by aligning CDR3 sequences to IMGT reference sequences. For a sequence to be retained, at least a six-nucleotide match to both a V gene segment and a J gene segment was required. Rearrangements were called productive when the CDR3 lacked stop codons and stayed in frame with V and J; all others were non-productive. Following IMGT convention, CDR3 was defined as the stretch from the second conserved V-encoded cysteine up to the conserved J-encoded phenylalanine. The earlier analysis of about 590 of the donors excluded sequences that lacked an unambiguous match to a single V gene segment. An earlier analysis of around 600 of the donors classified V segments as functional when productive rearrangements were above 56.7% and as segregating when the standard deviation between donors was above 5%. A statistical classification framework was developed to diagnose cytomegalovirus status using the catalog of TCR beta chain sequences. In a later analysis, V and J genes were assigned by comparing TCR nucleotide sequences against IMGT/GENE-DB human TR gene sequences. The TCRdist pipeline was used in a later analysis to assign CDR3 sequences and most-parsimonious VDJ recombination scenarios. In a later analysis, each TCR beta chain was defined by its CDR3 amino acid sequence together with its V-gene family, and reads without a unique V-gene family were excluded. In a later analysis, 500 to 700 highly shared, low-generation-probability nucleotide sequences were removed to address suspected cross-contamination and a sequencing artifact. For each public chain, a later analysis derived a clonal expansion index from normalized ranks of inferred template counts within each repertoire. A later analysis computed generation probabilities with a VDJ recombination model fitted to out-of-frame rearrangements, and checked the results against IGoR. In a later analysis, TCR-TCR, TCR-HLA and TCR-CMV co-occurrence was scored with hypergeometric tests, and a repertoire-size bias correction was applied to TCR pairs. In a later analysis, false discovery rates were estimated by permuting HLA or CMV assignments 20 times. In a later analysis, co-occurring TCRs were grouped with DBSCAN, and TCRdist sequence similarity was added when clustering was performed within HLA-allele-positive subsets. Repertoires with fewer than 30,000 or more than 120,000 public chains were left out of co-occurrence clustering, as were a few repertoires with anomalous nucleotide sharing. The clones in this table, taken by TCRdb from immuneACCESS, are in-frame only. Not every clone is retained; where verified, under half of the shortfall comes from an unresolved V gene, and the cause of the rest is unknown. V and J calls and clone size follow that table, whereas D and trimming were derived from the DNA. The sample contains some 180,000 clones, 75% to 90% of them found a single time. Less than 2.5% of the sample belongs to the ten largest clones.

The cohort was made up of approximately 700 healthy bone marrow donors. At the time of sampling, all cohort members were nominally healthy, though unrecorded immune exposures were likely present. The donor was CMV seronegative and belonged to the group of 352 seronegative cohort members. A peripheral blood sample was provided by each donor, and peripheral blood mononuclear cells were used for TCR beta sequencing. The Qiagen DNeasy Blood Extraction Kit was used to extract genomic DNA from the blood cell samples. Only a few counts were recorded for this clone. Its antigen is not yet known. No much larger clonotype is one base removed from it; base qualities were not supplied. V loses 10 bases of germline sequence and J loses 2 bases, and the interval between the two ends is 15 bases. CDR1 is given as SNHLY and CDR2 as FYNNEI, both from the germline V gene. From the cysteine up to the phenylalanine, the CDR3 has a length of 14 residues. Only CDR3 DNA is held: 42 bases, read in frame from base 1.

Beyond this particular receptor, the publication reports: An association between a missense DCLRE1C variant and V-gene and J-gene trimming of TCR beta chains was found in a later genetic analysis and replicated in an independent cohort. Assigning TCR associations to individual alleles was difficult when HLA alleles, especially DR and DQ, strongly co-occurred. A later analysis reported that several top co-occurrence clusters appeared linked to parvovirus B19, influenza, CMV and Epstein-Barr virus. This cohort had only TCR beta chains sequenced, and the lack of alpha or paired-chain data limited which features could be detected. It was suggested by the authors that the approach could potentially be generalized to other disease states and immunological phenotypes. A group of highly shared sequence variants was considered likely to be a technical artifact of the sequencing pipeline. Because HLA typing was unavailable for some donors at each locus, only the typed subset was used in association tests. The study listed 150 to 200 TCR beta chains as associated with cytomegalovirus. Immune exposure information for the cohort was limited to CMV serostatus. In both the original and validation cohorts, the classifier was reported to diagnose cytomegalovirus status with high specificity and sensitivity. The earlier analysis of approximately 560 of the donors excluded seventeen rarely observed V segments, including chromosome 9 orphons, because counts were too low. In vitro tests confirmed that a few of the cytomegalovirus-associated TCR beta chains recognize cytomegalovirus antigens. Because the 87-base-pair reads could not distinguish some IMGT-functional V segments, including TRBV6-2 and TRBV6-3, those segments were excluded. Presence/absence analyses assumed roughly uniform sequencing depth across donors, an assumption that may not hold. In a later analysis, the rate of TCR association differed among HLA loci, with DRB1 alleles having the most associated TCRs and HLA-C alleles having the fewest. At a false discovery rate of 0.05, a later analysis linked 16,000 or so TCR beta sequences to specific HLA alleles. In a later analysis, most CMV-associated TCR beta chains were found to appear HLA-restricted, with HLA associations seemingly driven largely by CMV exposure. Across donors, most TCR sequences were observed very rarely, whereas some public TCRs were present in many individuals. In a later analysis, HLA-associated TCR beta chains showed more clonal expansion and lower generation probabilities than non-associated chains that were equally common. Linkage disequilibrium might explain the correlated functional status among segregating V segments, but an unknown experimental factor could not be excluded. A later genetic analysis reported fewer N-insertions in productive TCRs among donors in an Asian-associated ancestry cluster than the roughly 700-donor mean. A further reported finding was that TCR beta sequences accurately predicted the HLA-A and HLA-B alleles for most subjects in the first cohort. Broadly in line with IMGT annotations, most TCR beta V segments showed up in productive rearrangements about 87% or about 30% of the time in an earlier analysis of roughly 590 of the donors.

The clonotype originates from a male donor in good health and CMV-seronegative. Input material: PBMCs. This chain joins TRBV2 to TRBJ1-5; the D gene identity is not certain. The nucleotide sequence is TGTGCCACAGACCTCACTCGGGGCAATCAGCCCCAGCATTTT. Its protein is CATDLTRGNQPQHF.